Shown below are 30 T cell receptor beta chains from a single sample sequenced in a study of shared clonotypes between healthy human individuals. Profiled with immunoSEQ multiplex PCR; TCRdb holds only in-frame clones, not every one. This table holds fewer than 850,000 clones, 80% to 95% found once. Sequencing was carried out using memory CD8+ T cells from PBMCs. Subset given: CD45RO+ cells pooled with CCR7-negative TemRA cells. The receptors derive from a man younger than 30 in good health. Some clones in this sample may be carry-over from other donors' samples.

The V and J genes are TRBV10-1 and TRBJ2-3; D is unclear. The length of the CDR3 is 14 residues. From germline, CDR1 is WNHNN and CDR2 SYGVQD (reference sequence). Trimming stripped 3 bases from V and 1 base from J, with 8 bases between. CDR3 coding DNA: TGCGCCAGCAGTGACGGTCGGCGCACAGATACGCAGTATTTT. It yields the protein CASSDGRRTDTQYF.

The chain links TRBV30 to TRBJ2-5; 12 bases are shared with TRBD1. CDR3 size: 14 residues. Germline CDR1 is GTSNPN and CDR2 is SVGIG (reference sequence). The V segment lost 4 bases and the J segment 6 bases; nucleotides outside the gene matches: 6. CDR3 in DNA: TGTGCCTGGACCGGGACAGGGGGCATACAGACCCAGTACTTC. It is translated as CAWTGTGGIQTQYF.

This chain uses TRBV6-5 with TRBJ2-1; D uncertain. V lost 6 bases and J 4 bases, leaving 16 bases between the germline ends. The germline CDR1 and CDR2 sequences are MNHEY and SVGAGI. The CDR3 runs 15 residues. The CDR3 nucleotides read TGTGCCAGCAGGTCAAGCGCGAGCACTTACAATGAGCAGTTCTTC. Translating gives CASRSSASTYNEQFF.

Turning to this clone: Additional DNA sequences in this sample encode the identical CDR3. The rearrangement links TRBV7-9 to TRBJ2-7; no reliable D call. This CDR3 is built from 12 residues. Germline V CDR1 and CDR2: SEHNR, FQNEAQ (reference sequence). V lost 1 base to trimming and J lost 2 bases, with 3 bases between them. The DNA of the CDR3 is TGTGCCAGCAGCTTAGGGGCCTACGAGCAGTACTTC. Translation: CASSLGAYEQYF.

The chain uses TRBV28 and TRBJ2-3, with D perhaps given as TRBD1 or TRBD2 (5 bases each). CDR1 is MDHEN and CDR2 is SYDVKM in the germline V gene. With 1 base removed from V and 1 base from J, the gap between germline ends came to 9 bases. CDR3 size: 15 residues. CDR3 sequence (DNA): TGTGCCAGCAGTTTATTCGGGGACCGCACAGATACGCAGTATTTT. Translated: CASSLFGDRTDTQYF. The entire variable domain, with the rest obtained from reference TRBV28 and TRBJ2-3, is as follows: DVKVTQSSRYLVKRTGEKVFLECVQDMDHENMFWYRQDPGLGLRLIYFSYDVKMKEKGDIPEGYSVSREKKERFSLILESASTNQTSMYLCASSLFGDRTDTQYFGPGTRLTVL.

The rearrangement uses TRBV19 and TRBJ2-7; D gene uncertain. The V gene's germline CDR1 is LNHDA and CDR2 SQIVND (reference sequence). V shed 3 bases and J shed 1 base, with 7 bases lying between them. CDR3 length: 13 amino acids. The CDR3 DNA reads TGTGCCAGTAGTATTTCGGATTCCTACGAGCAGTACTTC. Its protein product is CASSISDSYEQYF.

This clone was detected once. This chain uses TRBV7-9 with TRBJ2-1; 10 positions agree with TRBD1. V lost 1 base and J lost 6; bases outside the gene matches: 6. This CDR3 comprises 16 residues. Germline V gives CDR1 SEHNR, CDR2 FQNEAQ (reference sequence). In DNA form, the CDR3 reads TGTGCCAGCAGCTTAGGTGGGACAGGGGACGGCAATGAGCAGTTCTTC. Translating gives CASSLGGTGDGNEQFF.

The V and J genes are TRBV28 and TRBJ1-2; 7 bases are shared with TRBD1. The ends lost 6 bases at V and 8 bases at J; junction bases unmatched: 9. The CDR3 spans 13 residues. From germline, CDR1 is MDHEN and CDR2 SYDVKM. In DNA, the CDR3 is TGTGCCAGCAGCTCGGACAGGTCGGAAGGCTACACCTTC. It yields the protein CASSSDRSEGYTF.

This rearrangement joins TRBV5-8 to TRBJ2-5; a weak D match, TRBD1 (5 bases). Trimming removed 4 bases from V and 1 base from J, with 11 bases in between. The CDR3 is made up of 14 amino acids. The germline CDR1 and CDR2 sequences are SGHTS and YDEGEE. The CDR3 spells CASSPQGIQETQYF. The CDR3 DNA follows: TGTGCCAGCAGCCCCCAGGGAATCCAAGAGACCCAGTACTTC.

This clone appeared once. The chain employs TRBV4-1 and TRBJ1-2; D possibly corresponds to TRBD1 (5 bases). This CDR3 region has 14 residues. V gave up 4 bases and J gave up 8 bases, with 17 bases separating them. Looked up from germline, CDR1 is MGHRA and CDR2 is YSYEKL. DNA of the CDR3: TGCGCCAGCAGCCCTGGTTTCGGGGCATGGGGCTACACCTTC. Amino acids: CASSPGFGAWGYTF.

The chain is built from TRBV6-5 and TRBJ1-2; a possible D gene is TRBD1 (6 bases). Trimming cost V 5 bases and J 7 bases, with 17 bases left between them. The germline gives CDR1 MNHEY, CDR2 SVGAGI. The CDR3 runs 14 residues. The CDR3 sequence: CASSELRTDRGYTF. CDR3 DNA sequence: TGTGCCAGCAGTGAACTTCGGACAGATCGTGGCTACACCTTC.

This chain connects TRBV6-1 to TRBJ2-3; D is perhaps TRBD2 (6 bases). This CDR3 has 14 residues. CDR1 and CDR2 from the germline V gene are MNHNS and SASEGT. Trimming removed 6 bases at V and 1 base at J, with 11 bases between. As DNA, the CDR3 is TGTGCCAGCAGGGGGACTCTCCGCACAGATACGCAGTATTTT. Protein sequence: CASRGTLRTDTQYF.

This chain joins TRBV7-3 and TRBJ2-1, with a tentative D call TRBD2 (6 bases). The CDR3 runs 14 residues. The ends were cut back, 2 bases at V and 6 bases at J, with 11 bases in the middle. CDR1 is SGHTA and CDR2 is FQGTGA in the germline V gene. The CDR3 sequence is CASSLLGSPNEQFF. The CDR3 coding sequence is TGTGCCAGCAGCTTACTCGGGAGTCCCAATGAGCAGTTCTTC.

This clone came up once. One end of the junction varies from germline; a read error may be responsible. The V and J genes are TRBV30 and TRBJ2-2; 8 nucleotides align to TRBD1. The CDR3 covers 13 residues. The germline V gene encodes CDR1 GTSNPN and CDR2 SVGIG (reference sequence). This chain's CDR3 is CAGRTGYTGELFF. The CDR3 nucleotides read TGTGCCGGGAGGACAGGGTACACCGGGGAGCTGTTTTTT.

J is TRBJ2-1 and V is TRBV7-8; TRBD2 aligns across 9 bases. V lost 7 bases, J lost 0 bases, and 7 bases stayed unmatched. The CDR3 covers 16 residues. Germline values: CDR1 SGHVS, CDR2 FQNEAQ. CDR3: CASTTQAGGSYNEQFF. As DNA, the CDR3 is TGTGCCAGCACCACCCAAGCGGGAGGCTCCTACAATGAGCAGTTCTTC.

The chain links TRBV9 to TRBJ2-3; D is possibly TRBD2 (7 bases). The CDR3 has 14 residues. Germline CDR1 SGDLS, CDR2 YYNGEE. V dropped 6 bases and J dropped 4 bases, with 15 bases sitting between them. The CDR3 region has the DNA TGTGCCAGCAACCCCGGAGGGGGGGCAGATACGCAGTATTTT. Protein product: CASNPGGGADTQYF.

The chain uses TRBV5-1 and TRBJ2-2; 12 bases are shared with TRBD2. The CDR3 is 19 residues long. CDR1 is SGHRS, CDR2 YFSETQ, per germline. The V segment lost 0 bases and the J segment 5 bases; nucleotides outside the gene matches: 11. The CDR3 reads CASSLGLAGVEWVTGELFF. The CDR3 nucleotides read TGCGCCAGCAGCTTGGGACTAGCGGGAGTCGAATGGGTTACCGGGGAGCTGTTTTTT.

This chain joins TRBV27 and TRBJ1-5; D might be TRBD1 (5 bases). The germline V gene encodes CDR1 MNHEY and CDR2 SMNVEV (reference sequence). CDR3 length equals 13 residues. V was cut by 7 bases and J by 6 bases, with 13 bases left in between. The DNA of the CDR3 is TGTGCCAGCAAGGCGGGGGGTGGTCAGCCCCAGCATTTT. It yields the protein CASKAGGGQPQHF.

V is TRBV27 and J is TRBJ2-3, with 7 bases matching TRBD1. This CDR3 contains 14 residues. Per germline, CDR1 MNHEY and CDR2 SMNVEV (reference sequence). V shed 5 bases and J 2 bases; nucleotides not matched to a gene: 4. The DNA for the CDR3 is TGTGCCAGCAGTCTGGGACAGAACACAGATACGCAGTATTTT. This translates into CASSLGQNTDTQYF.

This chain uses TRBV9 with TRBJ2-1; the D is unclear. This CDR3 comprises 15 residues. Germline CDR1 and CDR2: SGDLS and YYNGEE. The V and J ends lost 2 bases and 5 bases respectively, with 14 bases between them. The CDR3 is CASSVLPRDHNEQFF. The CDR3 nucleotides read TGTGCCAGCAGCGTTCTCCCCCGAGACCACAATGAGCAGTTCTTC.

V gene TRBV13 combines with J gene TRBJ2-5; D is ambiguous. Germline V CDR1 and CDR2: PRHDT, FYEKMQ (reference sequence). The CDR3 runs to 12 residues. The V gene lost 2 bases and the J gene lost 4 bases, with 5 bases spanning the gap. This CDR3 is CASSLIPETQYF. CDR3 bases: TGTGCCAGCAGCTTAATTCCAGAGACCCAGTACTTC.

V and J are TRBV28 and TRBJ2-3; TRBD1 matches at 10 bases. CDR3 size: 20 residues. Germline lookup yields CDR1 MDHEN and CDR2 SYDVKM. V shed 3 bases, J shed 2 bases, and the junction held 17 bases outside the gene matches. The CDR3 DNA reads TGTGCCAGCAGTTTTTCGCGTTGGGGGGGACAGGGGATTGCCACAGATACGCAGTATTTT. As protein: CASSFSRWGGQGIATDTQYF.

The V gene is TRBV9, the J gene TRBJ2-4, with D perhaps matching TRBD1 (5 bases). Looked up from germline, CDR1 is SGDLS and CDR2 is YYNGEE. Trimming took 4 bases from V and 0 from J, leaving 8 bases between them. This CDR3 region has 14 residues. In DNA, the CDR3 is TGTGCCAGCAGCTTGGGGCTAGCCAAAAACATTCAGTACTTC. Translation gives CASSLGLAKNIQYF.

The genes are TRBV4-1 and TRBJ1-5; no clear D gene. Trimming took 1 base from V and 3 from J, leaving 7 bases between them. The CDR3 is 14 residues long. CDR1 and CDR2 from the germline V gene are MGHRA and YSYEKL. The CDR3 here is CASSQAGINQPQHF. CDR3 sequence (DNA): TGCGCCAGCAGCCAAGCGGGGATCAATCAGCCCCAGCATTTT.

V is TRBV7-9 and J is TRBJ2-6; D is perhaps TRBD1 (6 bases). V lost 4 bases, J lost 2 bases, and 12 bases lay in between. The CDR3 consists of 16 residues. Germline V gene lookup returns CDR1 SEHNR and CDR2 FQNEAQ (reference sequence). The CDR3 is CASSSFGGAGANVLTF. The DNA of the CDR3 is TGTGCCAGCAGCTCGTTTGGGGGCGCTGGGGCCAACGTCCTGACTTTC.

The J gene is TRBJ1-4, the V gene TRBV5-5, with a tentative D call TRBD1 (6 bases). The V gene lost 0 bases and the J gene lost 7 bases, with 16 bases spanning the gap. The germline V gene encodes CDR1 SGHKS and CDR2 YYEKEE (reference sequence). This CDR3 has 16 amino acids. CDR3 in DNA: TGTGCCAGCAGCTTGGCAGGGGCCGCTGGATCTGAAAAACTGTTTTTT. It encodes CASSLAGAAGSEKLFF.

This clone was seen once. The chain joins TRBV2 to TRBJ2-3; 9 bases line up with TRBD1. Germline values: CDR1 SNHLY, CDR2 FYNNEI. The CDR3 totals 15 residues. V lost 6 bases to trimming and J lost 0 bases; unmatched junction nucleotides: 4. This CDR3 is CASRAGTGSTDTQYF. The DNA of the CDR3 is TGTGCCAGCAGGGCGGGGACAGGGAGCACAGATACGCAGTATTTT.

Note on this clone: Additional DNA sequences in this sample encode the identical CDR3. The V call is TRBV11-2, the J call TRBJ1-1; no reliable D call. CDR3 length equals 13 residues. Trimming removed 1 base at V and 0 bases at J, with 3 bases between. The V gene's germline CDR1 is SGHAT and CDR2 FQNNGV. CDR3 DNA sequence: TGTGCCAGCAGCTTAGGTGTGAACACTGAAGCTTTCTTT. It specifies CASSLGVNTEAFF. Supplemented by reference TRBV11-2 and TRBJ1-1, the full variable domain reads EAGVAQSPRYKIIEKRQSVAFWCNPISGHATLYWYQQILGQGPKLLIQFQNNGVVDDSQLPKDRFSAERLKGVDSTLKIQPAKLEDSAVYLCASSLGVNTEAFFGQGTRLTVV.

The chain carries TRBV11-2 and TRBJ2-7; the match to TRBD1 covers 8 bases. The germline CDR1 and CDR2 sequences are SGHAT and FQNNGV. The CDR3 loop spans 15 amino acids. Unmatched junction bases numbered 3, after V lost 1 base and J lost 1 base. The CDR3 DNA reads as TGTGCCAGCAGCTTAGGGGACAGGCCATCCTACGAGCAGTACTTC. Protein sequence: CASSLGDRPSYEQYF.

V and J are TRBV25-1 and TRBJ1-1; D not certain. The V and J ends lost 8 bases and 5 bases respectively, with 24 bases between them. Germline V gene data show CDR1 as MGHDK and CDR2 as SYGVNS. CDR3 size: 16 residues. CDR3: CASPAQGAGVRTEAFF. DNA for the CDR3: TGTGCCAGCCCTGCCCAAGGTGCAGGAGTGAGAACTGAAGCTTTCTTT.